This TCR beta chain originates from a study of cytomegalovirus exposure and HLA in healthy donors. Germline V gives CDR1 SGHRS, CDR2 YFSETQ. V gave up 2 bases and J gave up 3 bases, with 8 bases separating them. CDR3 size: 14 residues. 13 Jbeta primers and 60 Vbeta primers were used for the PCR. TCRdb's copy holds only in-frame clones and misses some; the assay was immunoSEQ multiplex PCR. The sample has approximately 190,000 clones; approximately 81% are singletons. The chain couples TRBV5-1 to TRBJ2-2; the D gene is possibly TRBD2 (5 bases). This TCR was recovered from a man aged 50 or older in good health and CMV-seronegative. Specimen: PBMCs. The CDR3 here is CASSFPGDTGELFF. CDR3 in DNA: TGCGCCAGCAGCTTCCCCGGGGACACCGGGGAGCTGTTTTTT.